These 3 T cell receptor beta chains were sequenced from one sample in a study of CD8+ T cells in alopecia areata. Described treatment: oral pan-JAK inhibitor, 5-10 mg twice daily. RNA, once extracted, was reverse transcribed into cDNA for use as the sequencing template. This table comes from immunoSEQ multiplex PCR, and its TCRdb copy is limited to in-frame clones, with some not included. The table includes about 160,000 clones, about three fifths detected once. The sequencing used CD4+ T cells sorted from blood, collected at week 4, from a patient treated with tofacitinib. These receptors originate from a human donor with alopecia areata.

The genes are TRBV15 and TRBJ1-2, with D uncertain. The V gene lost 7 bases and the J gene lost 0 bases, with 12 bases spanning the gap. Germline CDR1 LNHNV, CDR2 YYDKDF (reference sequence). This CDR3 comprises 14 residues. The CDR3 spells CATTQRRTNYGYTF. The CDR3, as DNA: TGTGCCACCACCCAGAGGCGGACTAACTATGGCTACACCTTC.

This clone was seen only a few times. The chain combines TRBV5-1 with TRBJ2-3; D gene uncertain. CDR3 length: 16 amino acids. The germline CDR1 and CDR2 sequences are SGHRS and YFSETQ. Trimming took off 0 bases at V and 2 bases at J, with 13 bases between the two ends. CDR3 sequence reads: CASSLGAGPFTDTQYF. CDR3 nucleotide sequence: TGCGCCAGCAGCTTGGGGGCCGGACCCTTCACAGATACGCAGTATTTT.

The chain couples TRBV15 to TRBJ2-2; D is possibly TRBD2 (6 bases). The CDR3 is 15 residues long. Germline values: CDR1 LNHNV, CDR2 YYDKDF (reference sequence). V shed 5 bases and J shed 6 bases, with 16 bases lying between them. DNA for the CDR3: TGTGCCACCAGCTCGAGACTAGTCGGTGCCGGGGAGCTGTTTTTT. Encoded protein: CATSSRLVGAGELFF.